This entry features one T cell receptor beta chain sequence. The antigen is unknown. Being one base from a much bigger clone, this may be a read error. The source of the sample is a study of CD8 T cells in ankylosing spondylitis. Whole-study findings and limits: In peripheral blood, disease-linked CD8+ clones occurred at relatively low frequencies. There was a TCR beta motif, made of several highly homologous variants, that appeared characteristic of ankylosing spondylitis blood.

Germline V gene sequence: CDR1 SQVTM, CDR2 ANQGSEA. This CDR3 has 13 amino acids. Generation of TCR beta libraries employed quantitative 5'-RACE incorporating molecular barcodes. Using its own MiXCR run on the 5' RACE reads, TCRdb lists one record per CDR3 protein. The data hold about 300,000 distinct CDR3 sequences, with around 10% observed a single time. The receptor was isolated from a female donor with ankylosing spondylitis or in good health (not recorded which). V gene TRBV29-1 combines with J gene TRBJ1-1; TRBD1 is a possible D gene (5 bases). The specimen sequenced was blood, either unsorted or a sorted T cell fraction (not recorded which). The CDR3 nucleotides read TGCGGCGTTGGGGGAGGGGCGAACACTGAAGCTTTCTTT. Its translation is CGVGGGANTEAFF. Using reference TRBV29-1 and TRBJ1-1 for the parts outside the CDR3, the full variable domain is SAVISQKPSRDICQRGTSLTIQCQVDSQVTMMFWYRQQPGQSLTLIATANQGSEATYESGFVIDKFPISRPNLTFSTLTVSNMSPEDSSIYLCGVGGGANTEAFFGQGTRLTVV.